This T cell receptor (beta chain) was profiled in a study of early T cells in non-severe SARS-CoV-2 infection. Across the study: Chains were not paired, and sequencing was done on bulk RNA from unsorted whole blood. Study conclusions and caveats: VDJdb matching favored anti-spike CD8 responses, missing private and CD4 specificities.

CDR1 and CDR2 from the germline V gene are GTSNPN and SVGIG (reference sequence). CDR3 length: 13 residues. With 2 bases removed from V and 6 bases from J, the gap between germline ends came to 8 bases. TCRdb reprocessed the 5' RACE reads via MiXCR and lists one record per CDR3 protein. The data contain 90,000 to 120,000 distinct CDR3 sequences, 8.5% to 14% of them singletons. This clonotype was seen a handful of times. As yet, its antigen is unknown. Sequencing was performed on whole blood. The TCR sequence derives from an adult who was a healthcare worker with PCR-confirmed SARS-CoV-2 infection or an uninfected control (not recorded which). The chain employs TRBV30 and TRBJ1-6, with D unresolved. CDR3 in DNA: TGTGCCTGGAGTCAACAGCTTAATTCACCCCTCCACTTT. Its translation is CAWSQQLNSPLHF. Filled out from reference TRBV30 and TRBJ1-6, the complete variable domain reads SQTIHQWPATLVQPVGSPLSLECTVEGTSNPNLYWYRQAAGRGLQLLFYSVGIGQISSEVPQNLSASRPQDRQFILSSKKLLLSDSGFYLCAWSQQLNSPLHFGNGTRLTVT.